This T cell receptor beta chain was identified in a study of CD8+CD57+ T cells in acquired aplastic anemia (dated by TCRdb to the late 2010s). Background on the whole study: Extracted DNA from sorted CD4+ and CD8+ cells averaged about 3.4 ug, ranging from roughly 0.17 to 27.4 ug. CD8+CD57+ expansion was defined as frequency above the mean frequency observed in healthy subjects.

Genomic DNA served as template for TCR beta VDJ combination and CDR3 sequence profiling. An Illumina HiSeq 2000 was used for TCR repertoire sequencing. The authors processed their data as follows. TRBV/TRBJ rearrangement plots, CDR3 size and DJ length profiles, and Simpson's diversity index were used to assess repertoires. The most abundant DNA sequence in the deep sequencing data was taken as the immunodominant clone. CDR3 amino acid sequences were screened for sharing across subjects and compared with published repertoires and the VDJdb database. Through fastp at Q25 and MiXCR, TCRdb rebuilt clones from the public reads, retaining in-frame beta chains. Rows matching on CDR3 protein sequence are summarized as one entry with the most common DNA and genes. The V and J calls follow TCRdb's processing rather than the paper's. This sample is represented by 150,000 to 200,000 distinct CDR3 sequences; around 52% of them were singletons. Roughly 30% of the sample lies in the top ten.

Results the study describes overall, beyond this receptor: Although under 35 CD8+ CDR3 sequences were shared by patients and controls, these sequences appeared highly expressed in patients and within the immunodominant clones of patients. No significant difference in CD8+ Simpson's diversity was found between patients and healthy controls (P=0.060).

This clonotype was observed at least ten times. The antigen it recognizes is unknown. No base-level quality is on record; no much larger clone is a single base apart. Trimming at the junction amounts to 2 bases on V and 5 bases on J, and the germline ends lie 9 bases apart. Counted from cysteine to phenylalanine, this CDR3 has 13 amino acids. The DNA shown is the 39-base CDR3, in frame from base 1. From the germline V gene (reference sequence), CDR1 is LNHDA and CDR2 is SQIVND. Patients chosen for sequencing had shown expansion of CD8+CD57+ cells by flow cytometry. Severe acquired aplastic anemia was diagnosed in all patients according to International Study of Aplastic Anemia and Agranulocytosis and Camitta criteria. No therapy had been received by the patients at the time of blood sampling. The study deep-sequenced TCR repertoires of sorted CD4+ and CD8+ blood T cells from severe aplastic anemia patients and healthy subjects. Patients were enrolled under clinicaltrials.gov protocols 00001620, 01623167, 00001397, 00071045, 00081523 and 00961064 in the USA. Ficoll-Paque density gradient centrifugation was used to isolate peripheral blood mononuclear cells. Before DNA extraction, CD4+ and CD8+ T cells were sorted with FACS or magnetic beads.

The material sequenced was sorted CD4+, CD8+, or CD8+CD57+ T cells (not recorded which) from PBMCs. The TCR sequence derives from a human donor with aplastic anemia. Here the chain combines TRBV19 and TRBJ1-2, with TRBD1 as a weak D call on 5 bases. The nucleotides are TGTGCCAGTAGTATAACGGGGCCTTATGGCTACACCTTC. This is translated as CASSITGPYGYTF.